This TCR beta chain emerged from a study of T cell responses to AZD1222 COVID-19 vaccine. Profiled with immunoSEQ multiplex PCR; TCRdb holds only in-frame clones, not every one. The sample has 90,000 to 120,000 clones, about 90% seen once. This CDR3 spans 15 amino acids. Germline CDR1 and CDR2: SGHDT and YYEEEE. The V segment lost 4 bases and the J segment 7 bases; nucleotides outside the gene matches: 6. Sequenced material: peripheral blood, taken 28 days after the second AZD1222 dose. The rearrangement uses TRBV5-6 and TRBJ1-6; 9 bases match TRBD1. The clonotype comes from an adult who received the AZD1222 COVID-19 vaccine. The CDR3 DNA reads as TGTGCCAGCAGCCGGGGGGACAGGGAAAATTCACCCCTCCACTTT. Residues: CASSRGDRENSPLHF.